The source of this T cell receptor (beta chain) is a study of shared clonotypes between healthy human individuals (dated by TCRdb to 2020 to 2022). In the study overall: Two women and a few men aged 18 to 49 years were included in the cohort. For each donor, CD4 naive and CD4 memory were each given three plates, CD8 naive was given two plates, and CD8 memory was given one plate. To estimate repertoire size and how much clonotypes are shared between individuals, the study performed deep sequencing of blood TCR repertoires from a few healthy adults. Libraries were prepared and TCR repertoires were sequenced by different laboratories using diverse techniques, in order to increase sequencing depth and limit assay-specific biases. Between about 0.94 and 8.9 billion PBMCs per donor were obtained by leukapheresis. Paper-wide results and their limitations: The small number of donors limited the genetic and exposure-history diversity represented. Rarefaction of sorted-subset datasets indicated incomplete sequencing despite the large sequencing depth. Compared with non-shared clonotypes, clonotypes shared by all four sorted-subset donors had higher generation probabilities. Sharing across several donors was observed for approximately 4.6% of naive CD4, under 4% of naive CD8, 2.3% of memory CD4, and 0.4% of memory CD8 clonotypes. Naive subsets generally had larger estimated clonotype richness than memory subsets did. Based on pairwise subsampling, the degree of clonotype sharing among donors was expected to be affected by sequencing depth. Only blood was sampled, and tissue TCR repertoires likely differ from those in blood.

CDR1 and CDR2, looked up from the germline V gene (reference sequence), are SEHNR and FQNEAQ. CDR3 length: 12 amino acids, cysteine to phenylalanine. The entry retains the CDR3 DNA only, 36 bases that are in frame from base 1. V gives up 8 bases and J gives up 0 bases, and the segment between their germline ends measures 7 bases. This clone was detected only a few times. The clone's antigen remains unknown. No much larger clonotype is one base removed from it; base qualities were not supplied. For the CD8 naive samples, CD45RO-negative cells were positively selected for CCR7, yielding a CD45RA+CCR7+ population from which TemRA cells were excluded. Healthy HIV-negative adults with no recently reported acute infections or vaccinations were included as donors. Only Caucasian adults living in Nashville, Tennessee, USA were represented among the donors. Blood was collected by leukapheresis, and PBMCs were isolated by Ficoll-Histopaque density gradient centrifugation and then cryopreserved in liquid nitrogen vapor phase. Analytical flow cytometry was used to check the purity and quantity of every magnetically sorted T cell population. Each sorted fraction had its genomic DNA isolated and then quantified by UV absorbance on a Nanodrop 2000c.

TCR CDR3 regions were amplified from genomic DNA by multiplex PCR using the deep immunoSEQ assay. For each cell subset, the extracted genomic DNA was distributed evenly across all wells of several immunoSEQ 96-well plates, and each plate served as one replicate. For sorted subsets, about 200 ng genomic DNA, equal to tens of thousands of T cell genomes, was loaded into each replicate PCR. Purified libraries were quantified with a Qubit 3.0 fluorometer, sized on a Bioanalyzer 2100, and re-quantified with the KAPA Library Quantification kit. Every immunoSEQ 96-well plate was sequenced on a dedicated single-read 150-cycle Illumina NextSeq 550 flow cell. From the authors' description of their analysis: The immunoSEQ output contained only junctional sequences without quality scores, so filtering could not match that applied to full-length reads. Sequences were annotated with PyIR, a Python wrapper for IgBLAST v1.9, using IMGT germline references to assign V/J genes and CDR3. Reads with weak V/J assignments (E-value above 1e-6), missing CDR3, stop codons, out-of-frame junctions, or ambiguous translated residues were removed. V3J clonotypes were defined as sequences sharing an identical inferred V gene, J gene, and CDR3 amino acid sequence. The percentage overlap between two repertoires was calculated by dividing the number of shared unique clonotypes by the size of the smaller repertoire. Repertoire richness was assessed with RTK rarefaction, the Chao1 estimator, and Recon v2.1 estimates of unobserved clonotypes. OLGA was used to compute generation probabilities for all TCRbeta clonotypes that the gDNA method yielded from a handful of donors. TCRdb obtained this table from immuneACCESS and retained in-frame rearrangements with V and J assigned. These tables miss some clones; where compared with another copy, unresolved V genes account for less than half of the shortfall, and the remainder is unexplained. V, J and clone size are taken as reported in that table, and D and trimming were inferred from the DNA itself. The sample profile shows over 2,000,000 clones; about 93% of them were found once. The biggest ten clones account for 1.5% to 2% of the sample.

The clonotype was recovered from a man younger than 35 in good health. Some clones in this sample may be carry-over from other donors' samples. Sequenced: naive CD8+ T cells from PBMCs. The intended sense of this specimen's cell subset or site label: CD45RA+CCR7+. The rearrangement combines TRBV7-9 with TRBJ1-1, with the D gene not confidently named. The sequenced DNA is TGTGCCAGCTTCCAAATGAACACTGAAGCTTTCTTT. This translates into CASFQMNTEAFF.